Listed below are T cell receptor beta chains from one sample, sequenced in a study of human T cells and chemical hapten exposure. Each CDR3 protein gets one entry after TCRdb re-called the RACE reads with MiXCR. The profile shows roughly 360,000 distinct CDR3 sequences, 4% to 5.5% of them singletons. Sequences were derived from whole blood, sampled in connection with sensitization to the hapten diphenylcyclopropenone (DPC). The source is a woman between 50 and 59 years old with alopecia areata. Some clones in this sample may be carry-over from other donors' samples. Both conserved end residues are part of each CDR3. A D gene is named only where the DNA matches it firmly. Rows may omit the clone size; those that give it use once, few, many or a size class.

.	TRBV5-1	TRBJ2-7	many	TGCGCCAGCAGCTTGGGACAGACCTTGATTATGGAGCAGTACTTC	CASSLGQTLIMEQYF
.	TRBV20-1	TRBJ2-7	.	TGCAGTGCCCCGAAGGGCCTTCCGGCCGAGCAGTACTTC	CSAPKGLPAEQYF
TRBD1	TRBV6-6	TRBJ2-1	.	TGTGCCAGCACCATCAGGGGACAGTCGGTCGATGAGCAGTTCTTC	CASTIRGQSVDEQFF
.	TRBV7-2	TRBJ1-5	few	TGTGCCAGCAGCTTAGGACAGCTATATCAGCCCCAGCATTTT	CASSLGQLYQPQHF
.	TRBV2	TRBJ1-2	many	TGTGCCAGCAGTGAGGGACCGGGACGCCATGGGTCCCCCACTAGAGACTACACCTTC	CASSEGPGRHGSPTRDYTF
.	TRBV7-3	TRBJ2-2	many	TGTGCCAGCAGCTTAACGGGGGGAATAGGAAACACCGGGGAGCTGTTTTTT	CASSLTGGIGNTGELFF
.	TRBV27	TRBJ2-2	few	TGTGCCAGCAGTCCCTCGACAGGTCGAGTTAACACCGGGGAGCTGTTTTTT	CASSPSTGRVNTGELFF
TRBD2	TRBV29-1	TRBJ2-7	many	TGCAGCGCAGGACTAGCGGATGCCTACGAGCAGTACTTC	CSAGLADAYEQYF
TRBD1	TRBV27	TRBJ1-1	.	TGTGCCAGCAGTAACGGACAGGCATTGAACACTGAAGCTTTCTTT	CASSNGQALNTEAFF
.	TRBV18	TRBJ1-5	few	TGTGCCAGCTCACCACGGGCTCTTCGCACCAATCAGCCCCAGCATTTT	CASSPRALRTNQPQHF
.	TRBV7-2	TRBJ2-3	few	TGTGCCAGCAGCCCCGTGGGGGCGAACACAGATACGCAGTATTTT	CASSPVGANTDTQYF
.	TRBV19	TRBJ2-2	.	TGTGCCAGTAGTATAAGGCGGACGGGCGAGCTGTTTTTT	CASSIRRTGELFF
.	TRBV20-1	TRBJ2-5	.	TGCAGTGCTAGAGAGGCCATCGCGGGCGAGACCCAGTACTTC	CSAREAIAGETQYF
.	TRBV20-1	TRBJ2-4	few	TGCAGTGCTAGAGATCCAGTAGCCAAAAACATTCAGTACTTC	CSARDPVAKNIQYF
.	TRBV7-2	TRBJ2-1	many	TGTGCCAGCAGCTTGGGTTGGGGCGCAAGCTCCTACAATGAGCAGTTCTTC	CASSLGWGASSYNEQFF
TRBD2	TRBV27	TRBJ2-1	many	TGTGCCAGCAGTTTAGGGACTAGGTACAATGAGCAGTTCTTC	CASSLGTRYNEQFF
.	TRBV12-3/TRBV12-4	TRBJ2-1	many	TGTGCCAGCAGCTTTCTTGCGGGGGCTAACAATGAGCAGTTCTTC	CASSFLAGANNEQFF
TRBD2	TRBV20-1	TRBJ2-3	many	TGCAGTGCTCAGCCGTACCTAGCGGGAGCTTTTAAGGCAGATACGCAGTATTTT	CSAQPYLAGAFKADTQYF